This T cell receptor beta chain was sequenced during a study of early T cells in non-severe SARS-CoV-2 infection (dated by TCRdb to about 2021). Regarding the study in general: TCR sequencing used bulk RNA from unsorted whole blood, so alpha and beta chains could not be paired.

This clonotype appeared many times. Its antigen has not been determined. Qualities for individual bases were not recorded, and no much larger clone is one base off. The study was a case-control design nested within a healthcare worker cohort in London, UK, with weekly nasopharyngeal swab PCR tests and blood sampling. Healthcare workers were enrolled in the week of the UK lockdown, from 23 to 31 March 2020, and were followed every week for up to roughly 16 weeks. Preparation of the library involved 5' RACE. The sequencer was a NextSeq 500. Unique molecular identifiers were attached to individual cDNA molecules in the TCR library protocol so that sequencing error and PCR bias could be corrected. Both TCR alpha and beta chains were sequenced, and tight co-correlation was observed between alpha and beta sequence abundances in each sample. As for the original processing: Decombinator V4 was used to perform V gene, J gene and CDR3 annotation of TCR sequences. Expanded TCRs were defined as changing significantly between any two time points under a Poisson model with p below 0.0001. Abundances of TCRs were expressed as counts per million after normalisation to the total number of TCRs sequenced in each sample. VDJdb, accessed on 1 November 2021, was searched for TCRs annotated for CMV, EBV and SARS-CoV-2, and TCRs annotated for more than one antigen were excluded. The public reads were quality trimmed at Q25 with fastp and then assembled into clones with MiXCR by TCRdb, keeping productive beta chains. Rows are unified per CDR3 protein, each entry keeping the most common DNA and genes. TCRdb's processing, not the authors', yielded these V and J calls. This sample is represented by roughly 64,000 distinct CDR3 sequences; 7% to 10% of them were singletons. The ten largest make up around an eighth of the sample.

The full study reports these points: VDJdb matching was skewed toward anti-spike CD8 responses and likely underestimated virus-specific expansions, missing private and CD4 specificities.

The sequence was collected from an adult who was a healthcare worker with PCR-confirmed SARS-CoV-2 infection or an uninfected control (not recorded which). Sequenced here: whole blood, sampled at baseline.

The nucleotide sequence reads TGTGCCAGCAGTCTCAATGAGCAGTTCTTC. This translates into CASSLNEQFF. The chain couples TRBV12-3 or TRBV12-4 to TRBJ2-1; the D segment cannot be called with confidence. The CDR3 runs 10 residues from the cysteine to the phenylalanine. The read is trimmed to its CDR3 DNA, 30 bases read in frame from base 1. A distance of 2 bases separates the germline ends of V and J, which lose 5 bases and 6 bases respectively.